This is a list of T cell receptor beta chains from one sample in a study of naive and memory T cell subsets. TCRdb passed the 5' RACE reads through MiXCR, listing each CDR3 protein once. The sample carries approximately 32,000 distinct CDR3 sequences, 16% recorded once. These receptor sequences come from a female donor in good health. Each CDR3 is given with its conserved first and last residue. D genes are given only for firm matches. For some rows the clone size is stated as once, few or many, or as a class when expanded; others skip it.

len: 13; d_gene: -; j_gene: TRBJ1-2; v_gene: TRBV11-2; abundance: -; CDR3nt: TGTGCCAGCAGCCGGTCGGGGGACTATGGCTACACCTTC; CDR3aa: CASSRSGDYGYTF
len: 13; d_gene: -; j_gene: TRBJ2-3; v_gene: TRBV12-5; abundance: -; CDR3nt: TGTGCTAGTGGACCTAGCATTCCGGATACGCAGTATTTT; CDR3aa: CASGPSIPDTQYF
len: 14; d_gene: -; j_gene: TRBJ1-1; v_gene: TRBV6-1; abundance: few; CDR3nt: TGTGCCAGCAGTGAACGGGGTTTGAACACTGAAGCTTTCTTT; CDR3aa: CASSERGLNTEAFF
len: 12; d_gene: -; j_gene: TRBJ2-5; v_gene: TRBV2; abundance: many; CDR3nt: TGTGCCAGCAGTCCGGAGCAAGAGACCCAGTACTTC; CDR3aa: CASSPEQETQYF
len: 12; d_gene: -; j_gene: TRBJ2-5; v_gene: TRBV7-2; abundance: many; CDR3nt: TGTGCCAGCAGCGGGGGTAGGGAGACCCAGTACTTC; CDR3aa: CASSGGRETQYF
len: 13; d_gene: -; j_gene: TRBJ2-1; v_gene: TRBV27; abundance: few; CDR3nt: TGTGCCAGCAGTTTACGGCAGTACAATGAGCAGTTCTTC; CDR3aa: CASSLRQYNEQFF
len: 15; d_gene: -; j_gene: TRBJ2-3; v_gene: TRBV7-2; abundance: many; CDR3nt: TGTGCCAGCAGCCTGGACTATACTAGCACAGATACGCAGTATTTT; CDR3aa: CASSLDYTSTDTQYF
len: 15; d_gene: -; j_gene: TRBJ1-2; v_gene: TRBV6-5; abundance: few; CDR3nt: TGTGCCAGCAGTTTGGGTCGACCCCGCCTAGGCGGCTACACCTTC; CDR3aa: CASSLGRPRLGGYTF
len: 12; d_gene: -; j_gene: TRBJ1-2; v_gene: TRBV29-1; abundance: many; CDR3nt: TGCAGCGTCAGGACCTCTAACTATGGCTACACCTTC; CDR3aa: CSVRTSNYGYTF
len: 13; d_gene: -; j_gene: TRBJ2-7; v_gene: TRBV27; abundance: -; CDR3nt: TGTGCCAGCAGTTCCAGCCTCAACTACGAGCAGTACTTC; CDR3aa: CASSSSLNYEQYF
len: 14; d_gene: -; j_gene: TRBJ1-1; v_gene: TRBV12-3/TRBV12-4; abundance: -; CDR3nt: TGTGCCAGCAGTGGACAGACCGTGAACACTGAAGCTTTCTTT; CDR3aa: CASSGQTVNTEAFF
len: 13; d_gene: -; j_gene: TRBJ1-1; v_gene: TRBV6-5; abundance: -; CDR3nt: TGTGCCAGCAATAGGGGTTTCGGCACTGAAGCTTTCTTT; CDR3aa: CASNRGFGTEAFF
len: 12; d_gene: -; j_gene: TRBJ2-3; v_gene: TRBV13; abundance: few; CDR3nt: TGTGCCAGCAGCCACCGGAGAGATACGCAGTATTTT; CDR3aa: CASSHRRDTQYF
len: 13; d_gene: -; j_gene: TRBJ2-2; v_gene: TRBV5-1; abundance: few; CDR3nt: TGCGCCAGCAGCTTGGCGCGATACGGGGAGCTGTTTTTT; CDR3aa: CASSLARYGELFF
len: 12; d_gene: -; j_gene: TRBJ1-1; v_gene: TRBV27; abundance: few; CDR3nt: TGTGCCAGCAAGGACAGGAACACTGAAGCTTTCTTT; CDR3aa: CASKDRNTEAFF
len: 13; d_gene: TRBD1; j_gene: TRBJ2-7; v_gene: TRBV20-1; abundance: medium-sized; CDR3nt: TGCAGTGCAAACGAGGACAGGGGGCGCGAGCAGTACTTC; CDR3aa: CSANEDRGREQYF
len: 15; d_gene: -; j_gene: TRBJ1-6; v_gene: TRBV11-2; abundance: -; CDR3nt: TGTGCCAGCAGCTTAGACCGGGGCCACAATTCACCCCTCCACTTT; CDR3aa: CASSLDRGHNSPLHF
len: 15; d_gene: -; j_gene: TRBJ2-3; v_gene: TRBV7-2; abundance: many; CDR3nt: TGTGCCAGCAGCTCGGACAGAACTAGCACAGATACGCAGTATTTT; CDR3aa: CASSSDRTSTDTQYF
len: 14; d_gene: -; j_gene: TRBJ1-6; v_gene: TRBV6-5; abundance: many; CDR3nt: TGTGCCAGCAGTGGAGCAGACTATAATTCACCCCTCCACTTT; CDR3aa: CASSGADYNSPLHF
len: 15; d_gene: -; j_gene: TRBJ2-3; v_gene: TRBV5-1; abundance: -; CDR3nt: TGCGCCAGCAGCCCTTTATTCCATAGCACAGATACGCAGTATTTT; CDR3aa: CASSPLFHSTDTQYF
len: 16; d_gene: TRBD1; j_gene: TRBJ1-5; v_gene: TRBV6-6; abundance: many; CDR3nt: TGTGCCAGCAGTAACCGGGACAGGCCTAGCAATCAGCCCCAGCATTTT; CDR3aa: CASSNRDRPSNQPQHF
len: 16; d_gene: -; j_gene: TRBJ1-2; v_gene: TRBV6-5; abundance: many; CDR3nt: TGTGCCAGCAGCTCTGCGGGGGGATTCGCTAACTATGGCTACACCTTC; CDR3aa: CASSSAGGFANYGYTF